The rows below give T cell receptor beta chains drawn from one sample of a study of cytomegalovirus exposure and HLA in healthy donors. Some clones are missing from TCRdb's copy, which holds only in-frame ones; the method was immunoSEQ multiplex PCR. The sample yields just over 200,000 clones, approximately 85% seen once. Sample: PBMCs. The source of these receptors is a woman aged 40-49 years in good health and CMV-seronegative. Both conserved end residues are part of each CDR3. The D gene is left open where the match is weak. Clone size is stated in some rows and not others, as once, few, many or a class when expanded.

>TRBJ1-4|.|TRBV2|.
TGTGCCAGCAGTGATTCCGGACAAGCTAATGAAAAACTGTTTTTT
CASSDSGQANEKLFF
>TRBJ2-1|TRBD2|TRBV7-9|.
TGTGCCAGCAGCACCCCGGGACTAGCGGGAAGGGGGTTCTTC
CASSTPGLAGRGFF
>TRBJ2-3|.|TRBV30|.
TGTGCCTGGAGTGTAGGGGCCGATACGCAGTATTTT
CAWSVGADTQYF
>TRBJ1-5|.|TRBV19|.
TGTGCCAGTACCCCTAGTCGGGGTTTTCAGCCCCAGCATTTT
CASTPSRGFQPQHF
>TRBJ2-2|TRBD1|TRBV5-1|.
TGCGCCAGCAGCTTGACCACAGGGGGCACCGGGGAGCTGTTTTTT
CASSLTTGGTGELFF
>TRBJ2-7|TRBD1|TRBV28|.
TGTGCCAGCCGTTCACCGGGACAGGGTTGGGACGAGCAGTACTTC
CASRSPGQGWDEQYF
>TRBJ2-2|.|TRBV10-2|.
TGCGCCAGCAGGGTCTTCGGGGATGGAGCCGGGGAGCTGTTTTTT
CASRVFGDGAGELFF
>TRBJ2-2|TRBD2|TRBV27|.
TGTGCCAGCAGTCCCCATAGCGGGAGGGCCGTCACCGGGGAGCTGTTTTTT
CASSPHSGRAVTGELFF
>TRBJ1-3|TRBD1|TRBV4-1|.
TGCGCCAGCAGCCACGCGAGAAGGGGGCTTGTTGGAAACACCATATATTTT
CASSHARRGLVGNTIYF
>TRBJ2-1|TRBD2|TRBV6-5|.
TGTGCCAGCAGTTACCGGGGGGTCGATGAGCAGTTCTTC
CASSYRGVDEQFF
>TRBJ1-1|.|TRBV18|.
TGTGCCAGCTCACCTCGCCGCAGTGACACTGAAGCTTTCTTT
CASSPRRSDTEAFF
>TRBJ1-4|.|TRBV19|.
TGTGCCAGTAGTATCGGAGGGGTCAATGAAAAACTGTTTTTT
CASSIGGVNEKLFF
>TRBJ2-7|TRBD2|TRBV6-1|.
TGTGCCTCCCCCGGCGGGAGTCACCATTACGAGCAGTACTTC
CASPGGSHHYEQYF
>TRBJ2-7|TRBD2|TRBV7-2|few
TGTGCCAGCAGCTACCAAGGACCGACTAGCGGGCTAGGAGAGCAGTACTTC
CASSYQGPTSGLGEQYF
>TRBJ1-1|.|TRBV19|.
TGTGCCAGTTCCCGCATAGAAACTAACACTGAAGCTTTCTTT
CASSRIETNTEAFF
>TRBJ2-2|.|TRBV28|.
TGTGCCAGCAGTTTAATACAGGGATCCGGGGAGCTGTTTTTT
CASSLIQGSGELFF
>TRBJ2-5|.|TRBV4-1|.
TGCGCCAGCAGCCCCGGCCCTAGGCGAAACCAAGAGACCCAGTACTTC
CASSPGPRRNQETQYF
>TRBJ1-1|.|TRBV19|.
TGTGCCAGTAGCCTCAGGCACAGACAGCACACTGAAGCTTTCTTT
CASSLRHRQHTEAFF
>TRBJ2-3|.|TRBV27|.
TGTGCCAGCAGCCCGACCCCAGGGGAACGGGATACGCAGTATTTT
CASSPTPGERDTQYF
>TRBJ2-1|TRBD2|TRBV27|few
TGTGCCAGCAGTTTAATCGGGGAACTAGCGGGAGCAGCCCTCCCTTACAATGAGCAGTTCTTC
CASSLIGELAGAALPYNEQFF
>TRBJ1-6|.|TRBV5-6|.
TGTGCCAGCAGCACTGCGGGACGGTATAATTCACCCCTCCACTTT
CASSTAGRYNSPLHF